This T cell receptor (beta chain) originates from a study of identical twins. Findings and caveats of the study: Carriage of fewer insertions was seen in abundant cord blood beta clonotypes, whereas memory repertoires showed none.

Trimming took off 4 bases at V and 3 bases at J, with 16 bases between the two ends. Germline assignment: CDR1 SGHTA and CDR2 FQGTGA. The length of the CDR3 is 15 residues. TCRdb re-called the 5' RACE reads through MiXCR, storing one row per CDR3 protein. The table records hundreds of thousands of distinct CDR3 sequences, 7.5% to 9.5% of them present only once. Worth noting for this clonotype: The target antigen is unknown.

This same sample was also part of a study on yellow fever vaccine responses in identical twins. That report notes: Twins' T cell vaccine responses reportedly looked partly convergent, partly personalized.

The TCR comes from a woman younger than 30 in good health. Sequenced: CD8+ T cells sorted from blood. The chain links TRBV7-3 to TRBJ2-7; tentatively, D is TRBD2 (6 bases). CDR3 in amino acids: CASSSTTGEDYEQYF. CDR3 DNA sequence: TGTGCCAGCAGCTCCACGACCGGGGAGGACTACGAGCAGTACTTC.